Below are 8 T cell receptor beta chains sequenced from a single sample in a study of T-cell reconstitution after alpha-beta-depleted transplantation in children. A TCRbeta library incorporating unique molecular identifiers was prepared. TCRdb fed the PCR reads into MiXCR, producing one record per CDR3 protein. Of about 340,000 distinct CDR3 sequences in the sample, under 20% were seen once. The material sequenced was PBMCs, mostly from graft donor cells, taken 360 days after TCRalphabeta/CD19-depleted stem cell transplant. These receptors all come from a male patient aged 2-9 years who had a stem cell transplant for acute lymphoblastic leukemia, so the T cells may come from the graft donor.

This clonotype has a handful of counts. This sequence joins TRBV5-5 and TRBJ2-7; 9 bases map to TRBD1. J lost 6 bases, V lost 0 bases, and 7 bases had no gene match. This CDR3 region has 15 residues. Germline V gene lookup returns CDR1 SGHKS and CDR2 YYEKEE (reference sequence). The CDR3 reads CASSLVGQGAFEQYF. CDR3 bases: TGTGCCAGCAGCTTGGTGGGACAGGGAGCATTCGAGCAGTACTTC.

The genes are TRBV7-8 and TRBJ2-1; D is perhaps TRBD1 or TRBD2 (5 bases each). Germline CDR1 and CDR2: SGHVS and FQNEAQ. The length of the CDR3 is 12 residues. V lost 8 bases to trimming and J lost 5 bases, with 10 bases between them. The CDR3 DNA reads TGTGCCAGCGGGGACGTAAACAATGAGCAGTTCTTC. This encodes CASGDVNNEQFF.

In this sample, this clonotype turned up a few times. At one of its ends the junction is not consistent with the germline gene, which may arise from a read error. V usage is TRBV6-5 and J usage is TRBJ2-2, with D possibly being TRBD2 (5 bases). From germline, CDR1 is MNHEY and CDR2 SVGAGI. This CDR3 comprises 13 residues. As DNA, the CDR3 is TGTGCCAGCAGTAACGTAATCACCGGGGAGCTGGTTTTT. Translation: CASSNVITGELVF.

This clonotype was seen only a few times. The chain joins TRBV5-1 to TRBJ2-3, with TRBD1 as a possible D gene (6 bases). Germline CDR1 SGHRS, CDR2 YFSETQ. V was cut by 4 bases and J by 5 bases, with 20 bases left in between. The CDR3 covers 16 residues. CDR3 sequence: CASSTGVGAAGDTQYF. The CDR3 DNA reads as TGCGCCAGCAGCACTGGCGTGGGGGCGGCGGGAGATACGCAGTATTTT.

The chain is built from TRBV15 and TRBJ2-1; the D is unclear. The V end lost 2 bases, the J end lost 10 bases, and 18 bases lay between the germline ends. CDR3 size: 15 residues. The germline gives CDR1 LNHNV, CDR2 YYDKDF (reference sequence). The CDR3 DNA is TGTGCCACCAGCAGACTAGGGTCGGGTTCGGAAGAGCAGTTCTTC. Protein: CATSRLGSGSEEQFF.

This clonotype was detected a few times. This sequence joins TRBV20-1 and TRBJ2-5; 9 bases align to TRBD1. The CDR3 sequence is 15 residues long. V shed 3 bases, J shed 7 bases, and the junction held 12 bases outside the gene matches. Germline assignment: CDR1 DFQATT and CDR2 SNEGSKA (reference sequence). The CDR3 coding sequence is TGCAGTGCTAGCCCCCTACCGGGACAGGGCGTGACCCAGTACTTC. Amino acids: CSASPLPGQGVTQYF.

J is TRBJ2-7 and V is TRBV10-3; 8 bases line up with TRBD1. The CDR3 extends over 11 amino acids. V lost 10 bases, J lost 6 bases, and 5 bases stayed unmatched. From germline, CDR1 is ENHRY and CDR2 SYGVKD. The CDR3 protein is CATDRGGEQYF. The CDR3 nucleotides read TGTGCCACTGACAGGGGAGGCGAGCAGTACTTC.

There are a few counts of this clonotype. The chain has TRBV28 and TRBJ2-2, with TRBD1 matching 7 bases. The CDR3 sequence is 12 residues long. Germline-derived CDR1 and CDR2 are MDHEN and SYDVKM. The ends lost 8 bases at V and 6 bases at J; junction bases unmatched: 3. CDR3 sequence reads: CASLGGAGELFF. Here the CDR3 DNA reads TGTGCCAGCTTAGGGGGCGCCGGGGAGCTGTTTTTT.